The present entry profiles one T cell receptor (beta chain) with its context. This clone was counted a single time. What this receptor recognizes is not known. The record has no base qualities; no much larger clone is one base away. Different DNA sequences within this sample yield the same CDR3. The sample belongs to a study of T cell changes during pregnancy in multiple sclerosis (dated by TCRdb to the late 2010s). For context, the study as a whole: The study examined how the T cell repertoire changed over the course of pregnancy in women with multiple sclerosis.

The V end loses 5 bases and the J end loses 2 bases, and a stretch of 9 bases separates them. From the germline V gene, CDR1 is SGHTA and CDR2 is FQGTGA. Measured from the cysteine to the phenylalanine, the CDR3 is 13 residues long. The kept DNA is CDR3 alone, 39 bases in frame from the first base. The method was the immunoSEQ multiplex PCR assay. TCRdb took this table from immuneACCESS and kept in-frame rearrangements with V and J called. Such tables lack part of the clones; where checked against another copy, unresolved V genes explain under half of the gap, and the rest is unexplained. Recorded for this sample are about 64,000 clones; about 90% of them occurred a single time. The ten largest clones take up about 2% of the sample.

The origin of this receptor is a female donor in good health, enrolled as a control in a pregnancy study. The chain is encoded by TRBV7-3 joined to TRBJ2-5, with the D segment identity uncertain. Sequenced material: peripheral blood, taken in the second trimester of pregnancy. The DNA sequence reads TGTGCCAGCAGCCAAAACCAGCAAGAGACCCAGTACTTC. The translation is CASSQNQQETQYF.